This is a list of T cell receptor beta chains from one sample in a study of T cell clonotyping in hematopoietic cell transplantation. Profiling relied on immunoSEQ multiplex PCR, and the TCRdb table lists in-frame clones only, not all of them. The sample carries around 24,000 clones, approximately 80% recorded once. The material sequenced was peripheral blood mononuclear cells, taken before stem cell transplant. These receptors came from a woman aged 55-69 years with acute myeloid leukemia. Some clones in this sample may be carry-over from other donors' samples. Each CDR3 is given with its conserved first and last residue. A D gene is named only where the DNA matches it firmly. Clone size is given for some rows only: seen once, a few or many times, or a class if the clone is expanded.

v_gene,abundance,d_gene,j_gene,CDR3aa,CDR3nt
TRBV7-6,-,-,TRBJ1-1,CASSLRGDTEAFF,TGTGCCAGCAGCCTTAGGGGGGACACTGAAGCTTTCTTT
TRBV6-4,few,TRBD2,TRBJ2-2,CASSDSSGGATGELFF,TGTGCCAGCAGTGACTCGAGCGGGGGGGCCACCGGGGAGCTGTTTTTT
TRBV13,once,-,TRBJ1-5,CASSSSHFDRRNQPQHF,TGTGCCAGCAGCTCCTCCCATTTCGACAGACGCAATCAGCCCCAGCATTTT
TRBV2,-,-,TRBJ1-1,CASSVGRGTEAFF,TGTGCCAGCAGTGTAGGGCGCGGTACTGAAGCTTTCTTT
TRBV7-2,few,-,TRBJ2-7,CASSSYRERYEQYF,TGTGCCAGCAGCTCGTACAGGGAGCGCTACGAGCAGTACTTC
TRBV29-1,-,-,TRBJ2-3,CSVEISTDTQYF,TGCAGCGTCGAGATTAGCACAGATACGCAGTATTTT
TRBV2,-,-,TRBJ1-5,CASSEFEYSNQSQHF,TGTGCCAGCAGTGAATTCGAATATAGCAATCAGTCCCAGCATTTT
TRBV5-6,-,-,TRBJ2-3,CASRRVGGQLTDTQYF,TGTGCCAGCAGAAGGGTGGGGGGCCAACTCACAGATACGCAGTATTTT
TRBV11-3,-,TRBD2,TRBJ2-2,CASSFTSGSAGELFF,TGTGCCAGCAGCTTTACTAGCGGGAGCGCCGGGGAGCTGTTTTTT
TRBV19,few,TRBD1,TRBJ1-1,CASSRTGYNEAFF,TGTGCCAGTAGTCGGACAGGGTATAATGAAGCTTTCTTT
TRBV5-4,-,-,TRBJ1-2,CASSLAGREDYGYTF,TGTGCCAGCAGCTTGGCCGGCCGGGAGGACTATGGCTACACCTTC